Listed here is a single TCR beta chain. The antigen is not known. The data are from a study of cytomegalovirus exposure and HLA in healthy donors. About the research overall: Early released data comprised some 91 million unique TCRs from HLA-typed donors. Whole-study results and caveats: Cytomegalovirus-associated status was assigned to approximately 160 TCR beta chains. TCR beta V- and J-gene trimming was later associated with a missense DCLRE1C variant.

PCR was performed using 60 Vbeta and 13 Jbeta primers. The protocol was immunoSEQ multiplex PCR, while the TCRdb copy is restricted to in-frame clones and leaves out a portion. The table lists 52,000 or so clones, approximately 80% of them singletons, with over 1.1% in the top ten. The CDR3 spans 14 residues. The V end was cut by 0 bases, the J end by 2 bases, with 7 bases between. CDR1 SGHTA and CDR2 FQGNSA come from the germline V gene. The chain joins TRBV7-2 to TRBJ1-1; D uncertain. The sequenced sample consisted of PBMCs. This clonotype was obtained from a female donor in good health and CMV-seronegative. The CDR3 sequence is CASSLANRNTEAFF. CDR3 DNA: TGTGCCAGCAGCTTAGCGAACAGAAACACTGAAGCTTTCTTT. The full variable domain, with the rest looked up from reference TRBV7-2 and TRBJ1-1, is GAGVSQSPSNKVTEKGKDVELRCDPISGHTALYWYRQSLGQGLEFLIYFQGNSAPDKSGLPSDRFSAERTGGSVSTLTIQRTQQEDSAVYLCASSLANRNTEAFFGQGTRLTVV.